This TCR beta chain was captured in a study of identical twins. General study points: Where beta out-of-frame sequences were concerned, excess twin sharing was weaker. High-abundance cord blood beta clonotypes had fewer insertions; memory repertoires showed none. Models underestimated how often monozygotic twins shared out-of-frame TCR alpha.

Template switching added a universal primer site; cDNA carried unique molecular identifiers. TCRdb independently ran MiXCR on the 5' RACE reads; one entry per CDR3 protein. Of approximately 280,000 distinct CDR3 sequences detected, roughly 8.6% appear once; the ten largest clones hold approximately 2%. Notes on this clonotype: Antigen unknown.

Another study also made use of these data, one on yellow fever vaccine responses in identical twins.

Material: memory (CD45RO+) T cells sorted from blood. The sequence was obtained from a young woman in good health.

CDR3 sequence (DNA): TGTGCCAGCAGTGGTTTGACTAGCGGGGTGAATGAGCAGTTCTTC. It is translated as CASSGLTSGVNEQFF. This sequence joins TRBV6-1 and TRBJ2-1, with 11 bases fitting TRBD2. Germline loops: CDR1 MNHNS, CDR2 SASEGT. Unmatched junction bases numbered 6, after V lost 4 bases and J lost 7 bases. The CDR3 extends over 15 amino acids.